The text below deals with one TCR beta chain. As yet, its antigen is unknown. The CDR3 contains 16 residues. Germline V gives CDR1 SNHLY, CDR2 FYNNEI. Trimming pared 4 bases from V and 1 base from J, leaving 13 bases between. The sample is drawn from a study of CD8+ T cells in alopecia areata. Treatment defined: oral pan-JAK inhibitor, 5-10 mg twice daily. Peripheral blood, together with lesional scalp punch biopsies, was collected from alopecia areata patients. A FACSAria was used to sort CD4+ and CD8+ T cells. These cells came from PBMCs. Overall study results and limits: There were also resident alphabeta T cells of normal skin sequenced in scalp samples.

Reverse transcribed after extraction, RNA yielded cDNA as the sequencing template. Measured with immunoSEQ multiplex PCR; TCRdb has only the in-frame clones, and not every one. The table lists some 200,000 clones, roughly 53% of them singletons. The chain employs TRBV2 and TRBJ2-2; D may be TRBD2 (6 bases). The sequences come from CD8+ T cells sorted from blood, collected at week 24, from a patient treated with tofacitinib. The receptor's source is a human donor with alopecia areata. CDR3 in amino acids: CASSVPAGGNTGELFF. DNA for the CDR3: TGTGCCAGCAGTGTACCCGCCGGGGGGAACACCGGGGAGCTGTTTTTT. Complete variable domain (other parts from reference TRBV2 and TRBJ2-2): EPEVTQTPSHQVTQMGQEVILRCVPISNHLYFYWYRQILGQKVEFLVSFYNNEISEKSEIFDDQFSVERPDGSNFTLKIRSTKLEDSAMYFCASSVPAGGNTGELFFGEGSRLTVL.